The entry below describes one TCR beta chain. What it binds is not known. This same CDR3 is encoded by further DNA sequences in the sample. The sample is drawn from a study of OX40 agonist ivuxolimab in advanced cancers. Study-level findings and limits: Partly responding patients at 0.1-3.0 mg/kg showed some of the smallest clonal expansion. Researchers report that CD8+ T cells had, on average, more expanded clones than CD4+.

TCRdb keeps only in-frame clones here, not all; method: immunoSEQ multiplex PCR. The table includes approximately 160,000 clones, 90% to 95% detected once. No patient had autoimmune disease or received systemic immunosuppression. This CDR3 is 18 amino acids long. V dropped 0 bases and J dropped 4; count of bases not matched to a gene: 7. In germline, CDR1 is SGHTA, CDR2 FQGTGA. This receptor was taken from an adult with an advanced solid tumor such as melanoma, head and neck, liver or kidney cancer. The source material was CD4+ or CD8+ T cells sorted from blood, sampled in a trial of the OX40 agonist ivuxolimab. This sequence joins TRBV7-3 and TRBJ2-3; 13 nucleotides agree with TRBD2. This chain's CDR3 is CASSLTGTSGDGADTQYF. CDR3 sequence (DNA): TGTGCCAGCAGCTTAACAGGGACTAGCGGGGATGGAGCAGATACGCAGTATTTT.